Presented here are 29 T cell receptor beta chains from one specimen sequenced in a study of blood T cell repertoires in COVID-19. Sequencing was performed with immunoSEQ multiplex PCR; in TCRdb, only in-frame clones are kept and a portion is missing. The table has under 150,000 clones, over 70% seen once. The sample comprised peripheral blood. The origin of the receptors is a man aged 45 to 65 with acute or convalescent COVID-19.

The CDR3 nucleotides read TGTGCCAGCAGGCGAGCTAACTATGGCTACACCTTC. Amino acid sequence: CASRRANYGYTF. This chain connects TRBV2 to TRBJ1-2; D not certain. Trimming removed 6 bases from V and 0 bases from J, with 5 bases in between. The CDR3 is made up of 12 amino acids. Germline lookup yields CDR1 SNHLY and CDR2 FYNNEI.

The CDR3 DNA sequence: TGCGCCAGCAGCTTGGACCGACACCTCTACGAGCAGTACTTC. It encodes CASSLDRHLYEQYF. The rearrangement joins TRBV5-1 to TRBJ2-7; D is uncertain. The V gene lost 0 bases and the J gene lost 3 bases, with 10 bases spanning the gap. Germline lookup yields CDR1 SGHRS and CDR2 YFSETQ. The CDR3 has 14 amino acids.

The chain uses TRBV5-1 and TRBJ2-7, with TRBD2 matching 7 bases. Germline V gene sequence: CDR1 SGHRS, CDR2 YFSETQ. This CDR3 is 14 amino acids long. After removal of 0 bases from V and 4 bases from J, the junction contained 4 bases not matched to a gene. The CDR3 here is CASSLEWEGYEQYF. The CDR3 DNA reads TGCGCCAGCAGCTTGGAGTGGGAGGGATACGAGCAGTACTTC.

This rearrangement joins TRBV6-5 to TRBJ2-2, with a tentative D call TRBD1 (6 bases). CDR3 size: 15 residues. Looked up from germline, CDR1 is MNHEY and CDR2 is SVGAGI. V was cut by 5 bases and J by 1 base, with 11 bases left in between. The CDR3 loop reads CASSLRTENTGELFF. DNA of the CDR3: TGTGCCAGCAGTCTTCGGACAGAGAACACCGGGGAGCTGTTTTTT.

This clone has a handful of counts. The rearrangement uses TRBV7-2 and TRBJ2-1; 9 nucleotides align to TRBD2. Trimming took 5 bases from V and 4 from J; bases not matched to a gene: 6. This CDR3 region has 15 residues. Germline values: CDR1 SGHTA, CDR2 FQGNSA. The CDR3 loop is CASSPPSGVYNEQFF. The CDR3 region has the DNA TGTGCCAGCAGCCCCCCTAGCGGGGTATACAATGAGCAGTTCTTC.

V is TRBV4-2 and J is TRBJ2-7, with TRBD2 matching over 13 bases. The CDR3 contains 16 residues. The V and J ends lost 1 base and 6 bases, in that order; junction bases with no gene match: 6. The germline V gene encodes CDR1 LGHNA and CDR2 YNFKEQ. This CDR3 is CASSQGATSGGGEQYF. The CDR3 region has the DNA TGTGCCAGCAGCCAAGGGGCCACTAGCGGGGGGGGCGAGCAGTACTTC.

The chain links TRBV10-3 to TRBJ2-1; D unclear. V lost 1 base and J lost 0, with 7 bases in between. The CDR3 contains 15 residues. The germline V gene has CDR1 ENHRY and CDR2 SYGVKD. CDR3 DNA: TGTGCCATCAGTGAGTACAAAAGCTCCTACAATGAGCAGTTCTTC. It is translated as CAISEYKSSYNEQFF.

Here the CDR3 reads CSVGGGSTDTQYF. The CDR3 bases are TGCAGCGTTGGGGGGGGGAGCACAGATACGCAGTATTTT. V gene TRBV29-1 combines with J gene TRBJ2-3; 7 positions agree with TRBD2. Per germline, CDR1 SQVTM and CDR2 ANQGSEA. J gave up 0 bases and V 4 bases, and 1 base lay outside the gene matches. This CDR3 region has 13 residues.

The chain carries TRBV25-1 and TRBJ1-6; no firm D call. Germline V CDR1 and CDR2: MGHDK, SYGVNS. This CDR3 region has 14 residues. Between the trimmed V and J ends, which lost 0 bases and 8 bases, there was a span of 8 bases. CDR3 protein: CASSEYVTDSPLHF. DNA of the CDR3: TGTGCCAGCAGTGAATATGTAACGGATTCACCCCTCCACTTT. Drawing the rest from reference TRBV25-1 and TRBJ1-6, the complete variable domain is EADIYQTPRYLVIGTGKKITLECSQTMGHDKMYWYQQDPGMELHLIHYSYGVNSTEKGDLSSESTVSRIRTEHFPLTLESARPSHTSQYLCASSEYVTDSPLHFGNGTRLTVT.

This CDR3 is CASSQKIGRGGSSTDTQYF. CDR3 nucleotide sequence: TGTGCCAGCAGCCAAAAAATCGGGCGGGGGGGATCTAGCACAGATACGCAGTATTTT. J is TRBJ2-3 and V is TRBV28, with 9 bases matching TRBD2. Germline V gene lookup returns CDR1 MDHEN and CDR2 SYDVKM. The CDR3 runs 19 residues. Trimming at V came to 6 bases and at J to 0 bases, leaving 16 bases not matched to a gene.

The chain carries TRBV9 and TRBJ1-6, with D maybe TRBD1 (6 bases). This CDR3 has 13 amino acids. The germline V gene encodes CDR1 SGDLS and CDR2 YYNGEE. Between the trimmed V and J ends, which lost 4 bases and 9 bases, there was a span of 11 bases. The CDR3 reads CASSPQQGSPLHF. The DNA for the CDR3 is TGTGCCAGCAGCCCTCAACAGGGTTCACCCCTCCACTTT.

This chain joins TRBV2 and TRBJ1-1; 10 bases align to TRBD1. From germline, CDR1 is SNHLY and CDR2 FYNNEI. V dropped 0 bases and J dropped 5; count of bases not matched to a gene: 6. The CDR3 loop spans 16 amino acids. The CDR3 DNA sequence: TGTGCCAGCAGTGAAGCGCGACAGGGGGCGCGAACTGAAGCTTTCTTT. Its protein is CASSEARQGARTEAFF.

V and J are TRBV6-6 and TRBJ2-5; D is unclear. The CDR3 length is 16 residues. Germline values: CDR1 MNHNY, CDR2 SVGAGI (reference sequence). Between the trimmed V and J ends, which lost 6 bases and 2 bases, there was a span of 19 bases. In nucleotides, the CDR3 is TGTGCCAGCAGCCGCGGTCCCCACATGGCACAAGAGACCCAGTACTTC. Translation: CASSRGPHMAQETQYF.

The chain combines TRBV29-1 with TRBJ1-4; weak D call: TRBD1 (6 bases). The V and J ends lost 4 bases and 7 bases respectively, with 16 bases between them. The V gene's germline CDR1 is SQVTM and CDR2 ANQGSEA. The CDR3 sequence is 14 residues long. The CDR3 DNA is TGCAGCGTTGTTTTTCAGGGGAAGGGTGAAAAACTGTTTTTT. Translation gives CSVVFQGKGEKLFF.

The chain carries TRBV11-3 and TRBJ2-1; perhaps TRBD2 as D (5 bases). Between the trimmed V and J ends, which lost 1 base and 4 bases, there was a span of 14 bases. CDR1 and CDR2 from the germline V gene are SGHNT and YENEEA. This CDR3 region has 16 residues. This CDR3 is CASSLGGEIAYNEQFF. Here the CDR3 DNA reads TGTGCCAGCAGCTTAGGTGGGGAGATAGCTTACAATGAGCAGTTCTTC. Full variable domain (outside the CDR3, taken from reference TRBV11-3 and TRBJ2-1): EAGVVQSPRYKIIEKKQPVAFWCNPISGHNTLYWYLQNLGQGPELLIRYENEEAVDDSQLPKDRFSAERLKGVDSTLKIQPAELGDSAVYLCASSLGGEIAYNEQFFGPGTRLTVL.

The J gene is TRBJ1-6, the V gene TRBV3-1 (or the pseudogene TRBV3-2); D gene unclear. The CDR3 contains 13 residues. The V end was cut by 0 bases, the J end by 7 bases, with 4 bases between. CDR1 and CDR2 from the germline V gene are LGHDT and YNNKEL (reference sequence). The CDR3 loop is CASSQDGNSPLHF. CDR3 DNA: TGTGCCAGCAGCCAAGACGGGAATTCACCCCTCCACTTT.

CDR3 sequence (DNA): TGTGCCTGGAGTGCGGACAGGGGGACGGGCTACACCTTC. Translating it yields CAWSADRGTGYTF. The gene calls are TRBV30 and TRBJ1-2, with 10 positions matching TRBD1. V was clipped by 1 base and J by 8 bases; unmatched bases: 4. The CDR3 is 13 amino acids. CDR1 GTSNPN and CDR2 SVGIG come from the germline V gene (reference sequence).

This clone was counted only a few times. The V and J genes are TRBV7-2 and TRBJ1-4; 9 bases align to TRBD1. The CDR3 covers 14 residues. In germline, CDR1 is SGHTA, CDR2 FQGNSA. V shed 6 bases, J shed 8 bases, and the junction held 7 bases outside the gene matches. DNA for the CDR3: TGTGCCAGCAGAACACAGGGGGCGGGAGAAAAACTGTTTTTT. Amino acid sequence: CASRTQGAGEKLFF.

CDR3 in DNA: TGTGCCAGCAGCTTAGCCGGGGGTTTGAACACTGAAGCTTTCTTT. Translating gives CASSLAGGLNTEAFF. The J gene is TRBJ1-1, the V gene TRBV11-2; possible D gene TRBD1, 5 bases. The ends were cut back, 1 base at V and 0 bases at J, with 9 bases in the middle. Germline CDR1 SGHAT, CDR2 FQNNGV. The CDR3 is 15 amino acids.

The CDR3 reads CASSISSGANVLTF. The CDR3 DNA reads TGTGCCAGCAGTATCTCCTCTGGGGCCAACGTCCTGACTTTC. The genes are TRBV9 and TRBJ2-6; D not resolved. Germline CDR1 reads SGDLS; CDR2 reads YYNGEE. V lost 5 bases to trimming and J lost 0 bases, with 6 bases between them. The length of the CDR3 is 14 residues.

This chain joins TRBV5-6 and TRBJ2-3; TRBD1 matches 11 bases. V lost 4 bases to trimming and J lost 6 bases; unmatched junction nucleotides: 10. The CDR3 loop spans 16 amino acids. The germline CDR1 and CDR2 sequences are SGHDT and YYEEEE. CDR3 coding DNA: TGTGCCAGCAGCGAGGACAGGGGGCGCCTGGAGGATACGCAGTATTTT. Translated: CASSEDRGRLEDTQYF.

The CDR3 coding sequence is TGTGCCAGCAGCTTGTATGCCGGCACTGAAGCTTTCTTT. Residues: CASSLYAGTEAFF. J is TRBJ1-1 and V is TRBV5-6; D not resolved. The V end was cut by 1 base, the J end by 4 bases, with 8 bases between. Germline values: CDR1 SGHDT, CDR2 YYEEEE. This CDR3 is 13 amino acids long.

Of note for this clone: This sample also contains other DNA sequences that code for the same CDR3. The chain recombines TRBV7-3 with TRBJ1-1; possible D gene TRBD1, 5 bases. V lost 0 bases, J lost 4 bases, and 6 bases lay in between. Germline CDR1 SGHTA, CDR2 FQGTGA. This CDR3 is 13 amino acids long. CDR3 sequence (DNA): TGTGCCAGCAGCTTAACAGGGGCCACTGAAGCTTTCTTT. Its protein product is CASSLTGATEAFF.

The chain employs TRBV13 and TRBJ1-2; tentatively, D is TRBD1 (5 bases). The CDR3 runs to 13 residues. Looked up from germline, CDR1 is PRHDT and CDR2 is FYEKMQ (reference sequence). Trimming took 5 bases from V and 8 from J, leaving 15 bases between them. As DNA, the CDR3 is TGTGCCAGCAGCCCTCGAGGCAGGGAAGGCTACACCTTC. Its protein product is CASSPRGREGYTF. The full variable domain, its missing parts supplied by reference TRBV13 and TRBJ1-2, is AAGVIQSPRHLIKEKRETATLKCYPIPRHDTVYWYQQGPGQDPQFLISFYEKMQSDKGSIPDRFSAQQFSDYHSELNMSSLELGDSALYFCASSPRGREGYTFGSGTRLTVV.

For the CDR3, the DNA is TGTGCCAGCAGTTTCAACAGTCGCTCATACGAGCAGTACTTC. Residues: CASSFNSRSYEQYF. The chain uses TRBV27 and TRBJ2-7, with D unresolved. Trimming left V 3 bases short and J 4 bases short, with 13 bases between. Germline V lookup: CDR1 MNHEY, CDR2 SMNVEV (reference sequence). This CDR3 has 14 residues.

The chain carries TRBV5-1 and TRBJ2-3; 16 bases are a match to TRBD2. CDR1 is SGHRS, CDR2 YFSETQ, per germline. V lost 8 bases and J lost 7; bases outside the gene matches: 13. The CDR3 loop spans 17 amino acids. CDR3 amino acids: CASQQGLAGGQSNTQYF. CDR3 sequence (DNA): TGCGCCAGTCAACAGGGACTAGCGGGGGGGCAGTCAAATACGCAGTATTTT.

This clone was counted once. The chain joins TRBV11-1 to TRBJ1-1, with 8 bases fitting TRBD1. CDR1 and CDR2 from the germline V gene are SGHAT and FQDESV (reference sequence). There are 15 residues in the CDR3. V shed 1 base, J shed 5 bases, and the junction held 6 bases outside the gene matches. CDR3 in DNA: TGTGCCAGCAGCTTAGAAGAACAGGGGGGGACTGAAGCTTTCTTT. Translating it yields CASSLEEQGGTEAFF.

The V and J genes are TRBV6-5 and TRBJ2-7; 10 nucleotides line up with TRBD1. V lost 7 bases, J lost 4 bases, and 7 bases stayed unmatched. The CDR3 is made up of 14 amino acids. In germline, CDR1 is MNHEY, CDR2 SVGAGI. This chain's CDR3 is CASTFGQGGYEQYV. The CDR3 bases are TGTGCCAGCACCTTCGGACAGGGGGGGTACGAGCAGTACGTC.

The chain combines TRBV11-2 with TRBJ1-1; tentatively, D is TRBD1 (5 bases). Trimming shortened V by 2 bases and J by 7 bases, and 14 bases separated the two germline ends. This CDR3 region has 14 residues. Germline V gives CDR1 SGHAT, CDR2 FQNNGV. CDR3 sequence: CASSLTPKGFEAFF. The CDR3 DNA follows: TGTGCCAGCAGCTTAACCCCGAAGGGGTTTGAAGCTTTCTTT.